This T cell receptor beta chain was sequenced in a study of blood T cell repertoires in COVID-19. The CDR3 spans 18 residues. V was pared by 6 bases and J by 2 bases, with 18 bases of the junction left unmatched. Germline V gives CDR1 MNHEY, CDR2 SMNVEV (reference sequence). In the study's own analysis: Estimated nucleated cell counts came from reference gene primer amplification. Clones were read by immunoSEQ multiplex PCR, and TCRdb kept only the in-frame ones, dropping some. That table is the source of V, J and clone size, and D and trimming were worked out from the DNA. The data show 250,000 or so clones, 70% to 90% seen once.

The sequenced material came from PBMCs or T cells enriched from blood (not recorded which). The chain employs TRBV27 and TRBJ2-7; 8 nucleotides align to TRBD2. This receptor was identified in a woman between 45 and 65 years old who had been exposed to COVID-19. In DNA form, the CDR3 reads TGTGCCAGCAGCCGAAGGACAGACACGGGAGGGGGGACCTACGAGCAGTACTTC. Translating gives CASSRRTDTGGGTYEQYF.